A single sample is the source of the 28 T cell receptor beta chains below, sequenced in a study of T cell responses to AZD1222 COVID-19 vaccine. Profiled with immunoSEQ multiplex PCR; TCRdb holds only in-frame clones, not every one. The sample records 100,000 to 150,000 clones, approximately 90% being singletons. The specimen was peripheral blood, collected on day 0 of AZD1222 vaccination. These receptors were obtained from an adult in good health.

This clone has just one count. The chain has TRBV25-1 and TRBJ1-4, with a weak D call TRBD1 (6 bases). The CDR3 sequence is 17 residues long. The germline V and J ends were trimmed by 3 bases and 7 bases, with 21 bases remaining between them. The germline CDR1 and CDR2 sequences are MGHDK and SYGVNS. CDR3 sequence: CASSEGGGRVGVEKLFF. Written as DNA, the CDR3 is TGTGCCAGCAGTGAGGGGGGGGGCCGGGTCGGAGTTGAAAAACTGTTTTTT.

The chain links TRBV13 to TRBJ1-5; D uncertain. The V and J ends lost 5 bases and 6 bases respectively, with 14 bases between them. The CDR3 spans 14 residues. Germline-derived CDR1 and CDR2 are PRHDT and FYEKMQ (reference sequence). CDR3 DNA sequence: TGTGCCAGCAGCCGTATGGGAGGTGGTCAGCCCCAGCATTTT. Amino acids: CASSRMGGGQPQHF.

This CDR3 is CASSLAGLAGGVSYEQYF. Written as DNA, the CDR3 is TGTGCCAGCAGCTTAGCCGGACTAGCGGGGGGGGTGTCCTACGAGCAGTACTTC. The rearrangement uses TRBV7-2 and TRBJ2-7, with 15 positions matching TRBD2. After removal of 0 bases from V and 1 base from J, the junction contained 4 bases not matched to a gene. CDR1 and CDR2 (germline): SGHTA, FQGNSA. The CDR3 totals 18 residues.

In DNA, the CDR3 is TGCGCCAGCAGCCTATCGCCGACTAGCGGGGACTCCTACGAGCAGTACTTC. Encoded protein: CASSLSPTSGDSYEQYF. The V and J genes are TRBV5-1 and TRBJ2-7; 11 bases are shared with TRBD2. The CDR3 sequence is 17 residues long. The germline V gene encodes CDR1 SGHRS and CDR2 YFSETQ. The V and J ends lost 4 bases and 0 bases, in that order; junction bases with no gene match: 9. Full variable domain (rest looked up from reference TRBV5-1 and TRBJ2-7): KAGVTQTPRYLIKTRGQQVTLSCSPISGHRSVSWYQQTPGQGLQFLFEYFSETQRNKGNFPGRFSGRQFSNSRSEMNVSTLELGDSALYLCASSLSPTSGDSYEQYFGPGTRLTVT.

V gene TRBV27 combines with J gene TRBJ1-2, with 8 bases that match TRBD1. Per the germline V gene, CDR1 is MNHEY and CDR2 is SMNVEV (reference sequence). The V segment lost 8 bases and the J segment 4 bases; nucleotides outside the gene matches: 6. The CDR3 extends over 13 amino acids. As DNA, the CDR3 is TGTGCCAGCCGGACAGGGAATAGCTATGGCTACACCTTC. Residues: CASRTGNSYGYTF.

The genes are TRBV5-5 and TRBJ1-4, with D tentatively TRBD1 (6 bases). Trimming cost V 0 bases and J 4 bases, with 16 bases left between them. CDR1 is SGHKS, CDR2 YYEKEE, per germline (reference sequence). This CDR3 has 17 residues. In nucleotides, the CDR3 is TGTGCCAGCAGCTTGGCCGGCGTGCGGACAGATAATGAAAAACTGTTTTTT. Translating gives CASSLAGVRTDNEKLFF.

The chain recombines TRBV5-6 with TRBJ1-2; D is possibly TRBD1 (5 bases). Between the trimmed V and J ends, which lost 0 bases and 0 bases, there was a span of 6 bases. CDR3 length: 14 residues. Germline values: CDR1 SGHDT, CDR2 YYEEEE. In DNA, the CDR3 is TGTGCCAGCAGCTTGGGGGGGTCTAACTATGGCTACACCTTC. Its protein is CASSLGGSNYGYTF.

The rearrangement uses TRBV28 and TRBJ2-1; 9 nucleotides align to TRBD2. V lost 4 bases to trimming and J lost 9 bases; unmatched junction nucleotides: 22. The CDR3 extends over 19 amino acids. From germline, CDR1 is MDHEN and CDR2 SYDVKM. The CDR3 spells CASSSRSSREGRGMGEQFF. The DNA for the CDR3 is TGTGCCAGCAGTTCCCGCTCCTCGCGGGAGGGCCGGGGGATGGGTGAGCAGTTCTTC.

The chain combines TRBV7-6 with TRBJ2-4; possibly TRBD1 for D (6 bases). Germline V gene sequence: CDR1 SGHVS, CDR2 FNYEAQ. V shed 1 base and J shed 2 bases, with 9 bases lying between them. The CDR3 loop spans 15 amino acids. CDR3 loop: CASSLVQGSKNIQYF. In nucleotides, the CDR3 is TGTGCCAGCAGCTTAGTCCAGGGGTCCAAAAACATTCAGTACTTC.

The chain has TRBV7-3 and TRBJ1-6; D is uncertain. Germline CDR1 SGHTA, CDR2 FQGTGA. V dropped 0 bases and J dropped 5 bases, with 8 bases sitting between them. The CDR3 has 15 residues. Here the CDR3 DNA reads TGTGCCAGCAGCTTAACAGGGTTCCATAATTCACCCCTCCACTTT. Residues: CASSLTGFHNSPLHF.

The chain combines TRBV11-3 with TRBJ1-1; no clear D gene. Trimming stripped 1 base from V and 7 bases from J, with 13 bases between. This CDR3 spans 14 amino acids. Germline CDR1 and CDR2: SGHNT and YENEEA. The CDR3 region is CASSLARDRVEAFF. The DNA of the CDR3 is TGTGCCAGCAGCTTAGCCCGGGATAGGGTTGAAGCTTTCTTT.

The V and J genes are TRBV11-2 and TRBJ2-7; 10 bases are a match to TRBD1. CDR1 and CDR2 (germline): SGHAT, FQNNGV. V lost 0 bases to trimming and J lost 2 bases; unmatched junction nucleotides: 1. This CDR3 is 15 amino acids long. CDR3: CASSLDGQGAYEQYF. The CDR3 DNA reads as TGTGCCAGCAGCTTAGACGGACAGGGGGCCTACGAGCAGTACTTC.

The CDR3 is CASSGLPGELFF. The CDR3 DNA is TGTGCCAGCAGCGGGTTACCCGGGGAGCTGTTTTTT. The chain employs TRBV9 and TRBJ2-2; no clear D. This CDR3 region has 12 residues. V shed 3 bases and J shed 6 bases, with 6 bases lying between them. Germline V lookup: CDR1 SGDLS, CDR2 YYNGEE.

The chain couples TRBV5-4 to TRBJ2-3; D is perhaps TRBD1 (5 bases). V lost 0 bases and J 4 bases, leaving 9 bases between the germline ends. Germline assignment: CDR1 SGHNT and CDR2 YYREEE (reference sequence). This CDR3 is 14 amino acids long. In nucleotides, the CDR3 is TGTGCCAGCAGCTTGGGCCAGGGCCCAGATACGCAGTATTTT. Translation: CASSLGQGPDTQYF.

This clone was recorded a few times. V and J are TRBV5-1 and TRBJ1-6, with TRBD1 matching 10 bases. Germline V gene sequence: CDR1 SGHRS, CDR2 YFSETQ. The CDR3 length is 17 residues. V was clipped by 0 bases and J by 9 bases; unmatched bases: 9. In nucleotides, the CDR3 is TGCGCCAGCAGCTTGGGACAGGGGGGACAGGGGATTTCACCCCTCCACTTT. Protein product: CASSLGQGGQGISPLHF.

The CDR3 sequence is CASSWGDRGMLNTEAFF. CDR3 in DNA: TGTGCCAGCAGCTGGGGAGACAGGGGTATGTTGAACACTGAAGCTTTCTTT. The V call is TRBV5-4, the J call TRBJ1-1; 8 nucleotides align to TRBD1. With 3 bases clipped from V and 0 bases from J, the junction kept 10 bases outside the gene matches. The CDR3 consists of 17 residues. CDR1 SGHNT and CDR2 YYREEE come from the germline V gene (reference sequence).

The rearrangement joins TRBV27 to TRBJ1-1; TRBD1 might be the D (6 bases). There are 14 residues in the CDR3. V gave up 3 bases and J gave up 1 base, with 9 bases separating them. Germline V gene lookup returns CDR1 MNHEY and CDR2 SMNVEV (reference sequence). The CDR3 here is CASSLLGQNTEAFF. For the CDR3, the DNA is TGTGCCAGCAGTTTGTTGGGACAGAACACTGAAGCTTTCTTT.

The chain couples TRBV11-3 to TRBJ1-2, with 7 bases aligning to TRBD1. The CDR3 runs to 19 residues. With 5 bases clipped from V and 1 base from J, the junction kept 19 bases outside the gene matches. CDR1 and CDR2 from the germline V gene are SGHNT and YENEEA. CDR3 in DNA: TGTGCCAGCAGCCCTCGGTGGGACCCGGGACAGCTTTTTAACTATGGCTACACCTTC. Its translation is CASSPRWDPGQLFNYGYTF.

This sequence joins TRBV6-4 and TRBJ2-2; 7 bases are a match to TRBD1. CDR3 size: 15 residues. Germline V CDR1 and CDR2: MRHNA, SNTAGT. V lost 6 bases to trimming and J lost 3 bases; unmatched junction nucleotides: 7. In DNA, the CDR3 is TGTGCCAGCAGCCCGGGACAGCCCGACACCGGGGAGCTGTTTTTT. It codes for CASSPGQPDTGELFF.

This chain connects TRBV9 to TRBJ2-7; TRBD1 matches 9 bases. CDR1 SGDLS and CDR2 YYNGEE come from the germline V gene. This CDR3 spans 15 amino acids. With 3 bases clipped from V and 6 bases from J, the junction kept 10 bases outside the gene matches. The CDR3 DNA reads as TGTGCCAGCAGCGAGGGACAGGGAACCTACGGCGAGCAGTACTTC. This gives the protein CASSEGQGTYGEQYF.

This sequence joins TRBV11-3 and TRBJ2-5; 11 bases align to TRBD2. The CDR3 is 18 amino acids. CDR1 is SGHNT, CDR2 YENEEA, per germline. The V gene end was trimmed by 0 bases and the J gene end by 1 base; junction bases not matched to a gene: 7. The CDR3 coding sequence is TGTGCCAGCAGCTTAGATCTCAGTACTAGCGGGGGCCAAGAGACCCAGTACTTC. Protein sequence: CASSLDLSTSGGQETQYF.

With respect to this clone: At one of its ends the junction is not consistent with the germline gene, which may arise from a read error. V usage is TRBV6-2 or TRBV6-3 and J usage is TRBJ1-1, with 7 bases fitting TRBD1. CDR1 MNHEY and CDR2 SVGEGT come from the germline V gene. CDR3 length: 14 residues. In DNA, the CDR3 is TGTGCCAGCAGCAGACAGGGTCTGAACACTGAAGTTTTCTTT. This codes for CASSRQGLNTEVFF.

The rearrangement joins TRBV6-1 to TRBJ1-6, with D perhaps matching TRBD1 (5 bases). Trimming removed 2 bases from V and 7 bases from J, with 15 bases in between. This CDR3 has 16 residues. CDR1 is MNHNS and CDR2 is SASEGT in the germline V gene. The CDR3 DNA follows: TGTGCCAGCAGTGAATGGGTACAGGTCAGAAATTCACCCCTCCACTTT. Its translation: CASSEWVQVRNSPLHF.

The chain recombines TRBV5-6 with TRBJ2-7, with TRBD1 as a possible D gene (6 bases). V was trimmed by 2 bases and J by 3 bases, leaving 18 bases between them. The CDR3 is 16 amino acids. The germline gives CDR1 SGHDT, CDR2 YYEEEE. This chain's CDR3 is CASSFRTGHYDYEQYF. In DNA form, the CDR3 reads TGTGCCAGCAGCTTCCGTACGGGACACTACGACTACGAGCAGTACTTC. Drawing the rest from reference TRBV5-6 and TRBJ2-7, the complete variable domain is DAGVTQSPTHLIKTRGQQVTLRCSPKSGHDTVSWYQQALGQGPQFIFQYYEEEERQRGNFPDRFSGHQFPNYSSELNVNALLLGDSALYLCASSFRTGHYDYEQYFGPGTRLTVT.

This clone has more than one count but fewer than ten. The V gene is TRBV19, the J gene TRBJ1-2; 11 bases align to TRBD1. The germline V gene encodes CDR1 LNHDA and CDR2 SQIVND (reference sequence). J lost 7 bases, V lost 7 bases, and 8 bases had no gene match. The CDR3 has 14 residues. The CDR3 sequence is CASTSDRGLGGYTF. CDR3 DNA sequence: TGTGCCAGTACCTCGGACAGGGGGCTCGGTGGCTACACCTTC.

This rearrangement joins TRBV5-4 to TRBJ1-2; D call uncertain. This CDR3 is built from 15 residues. Germline CDR1 and CDR2: SGHNT and YYREEE (reference sequence). Trimming cost V 3 bases and J 5 bases, with 17 bases left between them. The CDR3 here is CASSSPAEGGYGYTF. CDR3 sequence (DNA): TGTGCCAGCAGCTCCCCCGCCGAGGGAGGGTATGGCTACACCTTC.

This clone was observed once. The V and J genes are TRBV29-1 and TRBJ1-1, with D unresolved. Germline values: CDR1 SQVTM, CDR2 ANQGSEA. V shed 4 bases and J shed 10 bases, with 16 bases lying between them. The CDR3 length is 12 residues. For the CDR3, the DNA is TGCAGCGTTGTGCGGCAGGATCGTGGAGCTTTCTTT. Translation: CSVVRQDRGAFF. Full variable domain (outside the CDR3, taken from reference TRBV29-1 and TRBJ1-1): SAVISQKPSRDICQRGTSLTIQCQVDSQVTMMFWYRQQPGQSLTLIATANQGSEATYESGFVIDKFPISRPNLTFSTLTVSNMSPEDSSIYLCSVVRQDRGAFFGQGTRLTVV.

This chain joins TRBV9 and TRBJ2-3, with a tentative D call TRBD2 (7 bases). Germline CDR1 reads SGDLS; CDR2 reads YYNGEE. This CDR3 has 17 residues. V was trimmed by 0 bases and J by 3 bases, leaving 17 bases between them. The CDR3 sequence: CASSVELRGRGTDTQYF. CDR3 coding DNA: TGTGCCAGCAGCGTAGAGTTAAGGGGGAGGGGTACAGATACGCAGTATTTT.